A single sample gave rise to the 3 T cell receptor beta chains below, sequenced in a study of T cell changes during pregnancy in multiple sclerosis (dated by TCRdb to the late 2010s). The library came from the immunoSEQ multiplex PCR assay. This immuneACCESS table, as held by TCRdb, lists in-frame sequences with V and J called but not all clones. Of the missing ones, under half trace to an unresolved V gene in checked studies; the others have no known cause. The sample yields tens of thousands of clones; 91% were counted once. The ten largest clones capture roughly 0.5% of the sample. Sample: CD4+ T cells from peripheral blood mononuclear cells, taken in the second trimester of pregnancy. All receptors derive from a female donor in good health, enrolled as a control in a pregnancy study.

The chain is built from TRBV9 and TRBJ2-3, with 14 bases aligning to TRBD2. The germline CDR1 and CDR2 sequences are SGDLS and YYNGEE. V lost 3 bases to trimming and J lost 1 base; unmatched junction nucleotides: 7. CDR3 size: 18 residues. The CDR3 DNA is TGTGCCAGCAGCGCGGGACTAGCGGGGGACTCACGCACAGATACGCAGTATTTT. Its translation: CASSAGLAGDSRTDTQYF.

The table lists this clone with a count of one. This sequence joins TRBV7-8 and TRBJ1-2; D is unclear. The CDR3 has 12 amino acids. Germline CDR1 and CDR2: SGHVS and FQNEAQ. Trimming shortened V by 1 base and J by 6 bases, and 6 bases separated the two germline ends. CDR3 sequence reads: CASSLGTDGYTF. CDR3 nucleotides: TGTGCCAGCAGCTTAGGTACGGATGGCTACACCTTC.

The rearrangement uses TRBV11-2 and TRBJ1-4; D is unresolved. The CDR3 is 15 residues long. V was shortened by 5 bases and J by 10 bases, with 20 bases between the two germline ends. Looked up from germline, CDR1 is SGHAT and CDR2 is FQNNGV. Here the CDR3 reads CASSLSTTVTGKLFF. The CDR3 nucleotides read TGTGCCAGCAGCCTCTCGACCACGGTGACGGGAAAACTGTTTTTT.